These T cell receptor beta chains were read from a single sample in a study of T cells in Graves' hyperthyroidism and ophthalmopathy. TCRdb itself ran the multiplex PCR reads through MiXCR, one entry per CDR3 protein. In the table there are about 260,000 distinct CDR3 sequences, less than 20% of which are singletons. Sequences were obtained from blood. These receptor sequences come from a woman in her late teens or twenties with Graves' ophthalmopathy. Each CDR3 is given with its conserved first and last residue. The D gene is left open where the match is weak. The size field is filled for only some rows; it gives once, few, many or a size class.

j_call | v_call | clone_size | d_call | cdr3_aa | cdr3_nt
TRBJ2-7 | TRBV6-2/TRBV6-3 | many | . | CASSYSPARSYEQYF | TGTGCCAGCAGTTATTCTCCAGCGCGGTCCTACGAGCAGTACTTC
TRBJ2-1 | TRBV28 | many | TRBD2 | CASSLTAGGLHEQFF | TGTGCCAGCAGTTTAACCGCGGGAGGGCTCCATGAGCAGTTCTTC
TRBJ2-4 | TRBV3-1 | many | . | CASSPVGAQNIQYF | TGTGCCAGCAGCCCCGTAGGGGCCCAGAACATTCAGTACTTC
TRBJ1-1 | TRBV12-3/TRBV12-4 | . | . | CASSQGRGGSAEAFF | TGTGCCAGCAGCCAAGGGCGGGGGGGAAGCGCTGAAGCTTTCTTT
TRBJ2-1 | TRBV9 | many | . | CASSERANEQFF | TGTGCCAGCAGCGAGAGGGCCAATGAGCAGTTCTTC
TRBJ1-3 | TRBV14 | . | TRBD1 | CASSQQGAGTTIYF | TGTGCCAGCAGCCAACAGGGGGCCGGGACCACCATATATTTT
TRBJ1-4 | TRBV3-1 | many | . | CASSQGPQQNEKLFF | TGTGCCAGCAGCCAAGGTCCACAGCAGAATGAAAAACTGTTTTTT
TRBJ2-1 | TRBV7-9 | many | . | CASSSPGVAYNEQFF | TGTGCCAGCAGCTCGCCGGGAGTAGCCTACAATGAGCAGTTCTTC
TRBJ1-3 | TRBV27 | many | TRBD1 | CASTDRAYSGSTIYF | TGTGCCAGCACGGACAGGGCATACTCTGGAAGCACCATATATTTT
TRBJ2-7 | TRBV27 | . | TRBD2 | CASSLYTSGGQYF | TGTGCCAGCAGTTTATATACTAGCGGGGGGCAGTACTTC
TRBJ1-1 | TRBV11-3 | . | . | CASSLARGGTEAFF | TGTGCCAGCAGCTTAGCACGGGGGGGGACTGAAGCTTTCTTT
TRBJ2-3 | TRBV6-1 | many | . | CASHLTGGADTQYF | TGTGCCAGTCACCTGACAGGAGGAGCAGATACGCAGTATTTT
TRBJ1-2 | TRBV30 | many | . | CASHLGSQTANYGYTF | TGTGCCTCTCACCTCGGGTCACAGACAGCTAACTATGGCTACACCTTC
TRBJ2-1 | TRBV11-2 | . | TRBD2 | CASSQALAGVTYNEQFF | TGTGCCAGCAGCCAAGCACTAGCGGGAGTAACCTACAATGAGCAGTTCTTC
TRBJ2-1 | TRBV30 | many | TRBD2 | CAWSSSGRNEQFF | TGTGCCTGGAGTAGTAGCGGGAGGAATGAGCAGTTCTTC
TRBJ1-2 | TRBV5-5 | many | . | CASSLGGGDGYTF | TGTGCCAGCAGCTTGGGAGGAGGCGATGGCTACACCTTC
TRBJ1-2 | TRBV6-1 | many | . | CASYPSQSYGYTF | TGTGCCAGTTACCCCTCACAGAGTTATGGCTACACCTTC
TRBJ1-6 | TRBV27 | many | . | CASSFLRQVDSPLHF | TGTGCCAGCAGTTTCTTACGGCAAGTAGATTCACCCCTCCACTTT